The 20 T cell receptor beta chains below were found in one sample sequenced in a study of shared clonotypes between healthy human individuals (dated by TCRdb to 2018 to 2021). Receptors were amplified or captured by the immunoSEQ multiplex PCR assay. The clones in this table, taken by TCRdb from immuneACCESS, are in-frame only. Not every clone is retained; where verified, under half of the shortfall comes from an unresolved V gene, and the cause of the rest is unknown. The sample table holds over a million clones, of which approximately 97% were seen once. Approximately 1% of the sample goes to the ten largest clones. Sequenced material: naive CD4+ T cells sorted from blood. What the cell subset or site label conveys for this sample: CD45RA+ positively selected. All receptors come from a man aged 30 to 45 in good health.

The gene calls are TRBV9 and TRBJ2-5; TRBD2 is a possible D gene (7 bases). V gave up 2 bases and J gave up 4 bases, with 15 bases separating them. The germline CDR1 and CDR2 sequences are SGDLS and YYNGEE. This CDR3 has 15 amino acids. DNA for the CDR3: TGTGCCAGCAGCGTCCTGAGGGGGGGAGGAGAGACCCAGTACTTC. This encodes CASSVLRGGGETQYF.

This chain links TRBV18 with TRBJ2-2, with D perhaps TRBD2 (6 bases). This CDR3 is 17 amino acids long. The ends were cut back, 2 bases at V and 4 bases at J, with 17 bases in the middle. Germline V gives CDR1 KGHSH, CDR2 LQKENI. CDR3 bases: TGTGCCAGCTCACCAGGTTTTCTAGCGTTGACCACCGGGGAGCTGTTTTTT. It translates to CASSPGFLALTTGELFF.

The V gene is TRBV27, the J gene TRBJ1-1, with 8 bases fitting TRBD1. The germline V gene encodes CDR1 MNHEY and CDR2 SMNVEV (reference sequence). With V trimmed by 3 bases and J by 4 bases, 7 bases remained unmatched. The CDR3 has 15 amino acids. The CDR3 DNA is TGTGCCAGCAGTTTCGGACAGGGTTTGTTCACTGAAGCTTTCTTT. It translates to CASSFGQGLFTEAFF.

This clone showed up just once. V is TRBV28 and J is TRBJ2-7; 12 bases match TRBD1. Germline V gene lookup returns CDR1 MDHEN and CDR2 SYDVKM. The length of the CDR3 is 15 residues. V shed 7 bases, J shed 6 bases, and the junction held 10 bases outside the gene matches. The CDR3, as DNA: TGTGCCAGCACCCCCCTGGGGGACAGGGGGCGCGAGCAGTACTTC. This codes for CASTPLGDRGREQYF.

The chain has TRBV5-1 and TRBJ2-5, with D unclear. V was shortened by 4 bases and J by 1 base, with 11 bases between the two germline ends. This CDR3 comprises 14 residues. Looked up from germline, CDR1 is SGHRS and CDR2 is YFSETQ. The CDR3 loop reads CASSLLLGQETQYF. The CDR3, as DNA: TGCGCCAGCAGCCTACTATTAGGCCAAGAGACCCAGTACTTC. Complete variable domain (other parts from reference TRBV5-1 and TRBJ2-5): KAGVTQTPRYLIKTRGQQVTLSCSPISGHRSVSWYQQTPGQGLQFLFEYFSETQRNKGNFPGRFSGRQFSNSRSEMNVSTLELGDSALYLCASSLLLGQETQYFGPGTRLLVL.

The rearrangement links TRBV27 to TRBJ1-2; TRBD1 matches at 9 bases. Germline lookup yields CDR1 MNHEY and CDR2 SMNVEV (reference sequence). The CDR3 runs 14 residues. Unmatched junction bases numbered 9, after V lost 6 bases and J lost 7 bases. The CDR3: CASRQQGAVGGYTF. DNA of the CDR3: TGTGCCAGCAGGCAACAGGGGGCTGTAGGTGGCTACACCTTC.

CDR3 nucleotides: TGTGCCAGCAGCCGCCAACCGGGCTCACTAGAGACCCAGTACTTC. Translation gives CASSRQPGSLETQYF. V and J are TRBV7-6 and TRBJ2-5; D is ambiguous. This CDR3 comprises 15 residues. CDR1 SGHVS and CDR2 FNYEAQ come from the germline V gene. Trimming shortened V by 5 bases and J by 4 bases, and 17 bases separated the two germline ends.

As for this clone: The same CDR3 arises from other DNA sequences in this sample as well. The CDR3 nucleotides are TGTGCCAGCAGCGTAACAGGGGGGAACACTGAAGCTTTCTTT. It specifies CASSVTGGNTEAFF. This chain uses TRBV9 with TRBJ1-1; the match to TRBD1 covers 8 bases. Trimming removed 1 base from V and 1 base from J; junction bases left unmatched: 0. Germline loops: CDR1 SGDLS, CDR2 YYNGEE. The CDR3 consists of 14 residues.

The V call is TRBV15, the J call TRBJ2-5; no clear D. Deletions cut 1 base from V and 2 bases from J, with 11 bases between. This CDR3 region has 15 residues. The germline CDR1 and CDR2 sequences are LNHNV and YYDKDF (reference sequence). The CDR3 sequence is CATSRGRQLQETQYF. The CDR3 nucleotides are TGTGCCACCAGCAGAGGGCGCCAGCTTCAAGAGACCCAGTACTTC.

The gene calls are TRBV28 and TRBJ2-5; 9 positions match TRBD2. The CDR3 is 17 amino acids. With V trimmed by 3 bases and J by 5 bases, 13 bases remained unmatched. CDR1 is MDHEN, CDR2 SYDVKM, per germline. The CDR3 sequence: CASSLDGGGRAWETQYF. The CDR3 nucleotides are TGTGCCAGCAGTTTGGACGGAGGCGGGAGGGCCTGGGAGACCCAGTACTTC.

The chain joins TRBV7-3 to TRBJ2-3, with 7 bases matching TRBD2. From germline, CDR1 is SGHTA and CDR2 FQGTGA. Trimming at V came to 3 bases and at J to 5 bases, leaving 5 bases not matched to a gene. The CDR3 runs to 14 residues. The CDR3 region is CASSLLAGEDTQYF. The CDR3 DNA sequence: TGTGCCAGCAGCTTGTTGGCGGGGGAAGATACGCAGTATTTT.

The rearrangement joins TRBV9 to TRBJ2-7; the D gene is possibly TRBD2 (5 bases). The CDR3 contains 14 residues. Deletions cut 3 bases from V and 4 bases from J, with 14 bases between. Germline loops: CDR1 SGDLS, CDR2 YYNGEE. In DNA, the CDR3 is TGTGCCAGCAGCGCCCGGACTCCCCCATACGAGCAGTACTTC. Translation: CASSARTPPYEQYF.

The chain couples TRBV18 to TRBJ2-7; 10 bases map to TRBD2. The germline CDR1 and CDR2 sequences are KGHSH and LQKENI. This CDR3 contains 16 residues. With 4 bases clipped from V and 3 bases from J, the junction kept 9 bases outside the gene matches. For the CDR3, the DNA is TGTGCCAGCTCACTAGAGGCGACTAGCGGGTTCTACGAGCAGTACTTC. Its translation is CASSLEATSGFYEQYF.

This clone was seen a single time. The CDR3 is CASSALVIGPDTQYF. CDR3 in DNA: TGTGCCAGCAGTGCACTAGTTATCGGCCCAGATACGCAGTATTTT. This chain joins TRBV6-1 and TRBJ2-3, with D tentatively TRBD2 (5 bases). The germline CDR1 and CDR2 sequences are MNHNS and SASEGT. The CDR3 runs to 15 residues. V lost 4 bases, J lost 4 bases, and 15 bases lay in between.

As DNA, the CDR3 is TGTGCCAGCAGCCATCGAGAGACCCAGTACTTC. The encoded protein is CASSHRETQYF. V gene TRBV7-7 combines with J gene TRBJ2-5; D is undetermined. The CDR3 has 11 amino acids. The germline CDR1 and CDR2 sequences are SSHAT and FNYEAQ (reference sequence). The ends were cut back, 5 bases at V and 4 bases at J, with 5 bases in the middle.

J is TRBJ2-1 and V is TRBV7-2, with 8 positions matching TRBD2. Germline V gene lookup returns CDR1 SGHTA and CDR2 FQGNSA. The CDR3 spans 14 residues. J lost 7 bases, V lost 5 bases, and 7 bases had no gene match. The CDR3 spells CASSPGTRSNEQFF. The CDR3 bases are TGTGCCAGCAGCCCCGGGACTAGAAGTAATGAGCAGTTCTTC. Variable domain in full (rest from reference TRBV7-2 and TRBJ2-1): GAGVSQSPSNKVTEKGKDVELRCDPISGHTALYWYRQSLGQGLEFLIYFQGNSAPDKSGLPSDRFSAERTGGSVSTLTIQRTQQEDSAVYLCASSPGTRSNEQFFGPGTRLTVL.

The rearrangement joins TRBV9 to TRBJ2-1; D is perhaps TRBD2 (5 bases). V lost 0 bases and J lost 7, with 17 bases in between. The length of the CDR3 is 16 residues. The germline gives CDR1 SGDLS, CDR2 YYNGEE. The CDR3 reads CASSVVSTPWRNEQFF. The CDR3, as DNA: TGTGCCAGCAGCGTAGTCAGTACCCCTTGGAGGAATGAGCAGTTCTTC.

The chain recombines TRBV11-2 with TRBJ2-5; D perhaps matches TRBD2 (5 bases). Trimming pared 7 bases from V and 5 bases from J, leaving 14 bases between. Germline V lookup: CDR1 SGHAT, CDR2 FQNNGV. The CDR3 runs 13 residues. The CDR3 protein is CASTSSGKETQYF. In DNA, the CDR3 is TGTGCCAGCACTTCGTCCGGGAAGGAGACCCAGTACTTC.

The chain recombines TRBV30 with TRBJ2-4; 9 nucleotides align to TRBD1. The V gene end was trimmed by 0 bases and the J gene end by 7 bases; junction bases not matched to a gene: 4. Germline V gene lookup returns CDR1 GTSNPN and CDR2 SVGIG (reference sequence). The CDR3 has 14 amino acids. CDR3 DNA: TGTGCCTGGAGTGTACAGGGGGCTAGGAACATTCAGTACTTC. Protein product: CAWSVQGARNIQYF.

The CDR3 DNA reads as TGCGCCAGCAGCTTGGGTCTAGGACAGGGGGCTTATGGAAACACCATATATTTT. This codes for CASSLGLGQGAYGNTIYF. The rearrangement uses TRBV5-1 and TRBJ1-3; 11 positions agree with TRBD1. This CDR3 comprises 18 residues. Germline CDR1 reads SGHRS; CDR2 reads YFSETQ. J gave up 3 bases and V 0 bases, and 8 bases lay outside the gene matches.